The present T cell receptor beta chain was sequenced within a study of T cells in tuberculosis. Study details: The T cells targeted glucose monomycolate, a mycobacterial lipid, via CD1B. Study-level points and caveats: The stringent gate may have excluded weak CD1B-GMM tetramer binders.

After thawing and overnight rest, PBMC were stained with GMM-loaded CD1B tetramer, viability dye and anti-CD3 for sorting. The lipid loaded on the CD1B tetramers was C32 glucose monomycolate from Rhodococcus equi. Before cryopreservation, the sorted PBMC lost their CD14-expressing monocytes. From each donor, some 90,000 tetramer-negative cells were sorted. Assay used: immunoSEQ multiplex PCR; TCRdb lists only in-frame clones, some missing. The repertoire includes about 54,000 clones, 88% of them detected once, and roughly 22% sits in the top ten. The TCR was taken from an adult woman with latent tuberculosis. The sequenced sample was CD1b-GMM tetramer-negative cells sorted from PBMCs.

CDR3 sequence: CASSALYNEQFF. The CDR3 nucleotides are TGTGCCAGCAGCGCACTTTATAATGAGCAGTTCTTC. The chain is built from TRBV9 and TRBJ2-1; D ambiguous. Germline loops: CDR1 SGDLS, CDR2 YYNGEE. Trimming left V 3 bases short and J 7 bases short, with 8 bases between. The CDR3 is made up of 12 amino acids.